This TCR beta chain comes out of a study of early T cells in non-severe SARS-CoV-2 infection. Study-level results: Anti-spike CD8 responses were favored in VDJdb matching, and private and CD4 specificities were missed.

CDR3 size: 13 residues. The V and J ends lost 6 bases and 6 bases respectively, with 9 bases between them. Germline CDR1 reads ENHRY; CDR2 reads SYGVKD. Attached unique molecular identifiers marked individual cDNA molecules. TCRdb recomputed calls from the 5' RACE reads with MiXCR, one row per CDR3 protein. The sample consists of some 110,000 distinct CDR3 sequences, more than 12% of them appearing once. This clonotype was counted only a few times. The antigen remains undetermined. The sample was whole blood. This TCR was sampled from an adult who was a healthcare worker with PCR-confirmed SARS-CoV-2 infection or an uninfected control (not recorded which). This rearrangement joins TRBV10-3 to TRBJ1-6; TRBD1 might be the D (5 bases). Here the CDR3 DNA reads TGTGCCATCAGAGAGACAGCTAATTCACCCCTCCACTTT. This sequence encodes CAIRETANSPLHF.